A selection of T cell receptor beta chains follows, all from one sample in a study of blood T cell repertoires in COVID-19. TCRdb keeps only in-frame clones here, not all; method: immunoSEQ multiplex PCR. Among tens of thousands of clones, 82% were seen once, and the ten largest hold 1.8%. Material: peripheral blood. Receptors originate from a woman aged 60-75 years with acute or convalescent COVID-19. The CDR3 runs from the conserved cysteine through the conserved F or W. D genes are given only for firm matches. Clone size is stated in some rows and not others, as once, few, many or a class when expanded.

size,V,D,J,DNA,CDR3
-,TRBV5-1,TRBD1,TRBJ1-4,TGCGCCAGCAGCCCCGGACAGGGTAATGAAAAACTGTTTTTT,CASSPGQGNEKLFF
-,TRBV5-1,-,TRBJ1-1,TGCGCCAGCAGCTTGAAGGCGGCGAACACTGAAGCTTTCTTT,CASSLKAANTEAFF
-,TRBV11-2,TRBD1,TRBJ1-3,TGTGCCAGCAGCTTAGAGCCAGGGGGCGGAAACACCATATATTTT,CASSLEPGGGNTIYF
-,TRBV6-1,TRBD2,TRBJ2-1,TGTGCCAGCAGTGAAGAGGGACTACAGTTCTTC,CASSEEGLQFF
-,TRBV12-3/TRBV12-4,-,TRBJ1-3,TGTGCCAGCAGTCCCGTCCTTGGAAACACCATATATTTT,CASSPVLGNTIYF
-,TRBV29-1,-,TRBJ2-1,TGCAGCGTTGAGAGCGAGAGCTCCTACAATGAGCAGTTCTTC,CSVESESSYNEQFF
-,TRBV19,-,TRBJ2-7,TGTGCCAGTAGTATAGACGGGAGATACAACGAGCAGTACTTC,CASSIDGRYNEQYF
-,TRBV3-1/TRBV3-2,-,TRBJ2-3,TGTGCCAGCAGCCGGTCGGCTGGAGGGACGCAGTATTTT,CASSRSAGGTQYF
-,TRBV7-9,TRBD1,TRBJ1-5,TGTGCCAGCAGCACCGGGACAGGGTCGGGCAATCAGCCCCAGCATTTT,CASSTGTGSGNQPQHF
few,TRBV11-2,TRBD1,TRBJ1-1,TGTGCCAGCAGCCTGGACAGGGTGTGGACTGAAGCTTTCTTT,CASSLDRVWTEAFF
-,TRBV5-5,-,TRBJ1-5,TGTGCCAGCAGCTTGGGCGGCCCCGCCAATCAGCCCCAGCATTTT,CASSLGGPANQPQHF
few,TRBV21-1,-,TRBJ1-6,TGTGCCAGCACAGGTAGTCTGGATAAACAGGGTGGGTCCAAAAATAATTCACCCCTCCACTTT,CASTGSLDKQGGSKNNSPLHF
-,TRBV29-1,-,TRBJ2-1,TGCAGCGTTGAAGATAGGGCGGGGGCGAACTACAATGAGCAGTTCTTC,CSVEDRAGANYNEQFF
-,TRBV6-2/TRBV6-3,-,TRBJ1-2,TGTGCCAGCAGTTACTCGGGGGCTCGGTACACCTTC,CASSYSGARYTF
-,TRBV3-1/TRBV3-2,-,TRBJ2-2,TGTGCCAGCAGCCCCAGAAGGTTAGCCAGGGTCGCCGGGGAGCTGTTTTTT,CASSPRRLARVAGELFF
-,TRBV7-6,-,TRBJ2-7,TGTGCCAGCAGCTTAGGGGGGACTGGCTACGAGCAGTACTTC,CASSLGGTGYEQYF
-,TRBV29-1,-,TRBJ2-6,TGCAGCGTTCTTACAGGGAGCTCTGGGGCCAACGTCCTGACTTTC,CSVLTGSSGANVLTF
-,TRBV5-6,TRBD1,TRBJ2-5,TGTGCCAGCAGCGCCCGGACAGGGTCAAGGGGAACCCAGTACTTC,CASSARTGSRGTQYF
few,TRBV5-1,-,TRBJ1-6,TGCGCCAGCAGCTTGGCCGCCGGGACACCGAATTCCCTCCACTTT,CASSLAAGTPNSLHF
-,TRBV12-5,-,TRBJ2-1,TGTGCTAGTGGGCCCGGGACTTCCCACAATGAGCAGTTCTTC,CASGPGTSHNEQFF
-,TRBV6-5,-,TRBJ1-2,TGTGCCAGCAGACCCACGACACAGATAAACTATGGCTACACCTTC,CASRPTTQINYGYTF
-,TRBV3-1/TRBV3-2,-,TRBJ1-4,TGTGCCAGCAGCCCACGTGACAGAGGTGAAAAACTGTTTTTT,CASSPRDRGEKLFF
once,TRBV5-1,-,TRBJ1-1,TGCGCCAGCAGCTTGGAAGGGGCGCGGGAGTCTGAAGCTTTCTTT,CASSLEGARESEAFF
-,TRBV3-1/TRBV3-2,-,TRBJ2-1,TGTGCCAGCAGCCAAGATGGGCGGGGGCACTCCTACAATGAGCAGTTCTTC,CASSQDGRGHSYNEQFF
-,TRBV28,TRBD1,TRBJ1-6,TGTGCCAGCAGTATGACCGGGACAGGAAATAATTCACCCCTCCACTTT,CASSMTGTGNNSPLHF
few,TRBV10-3,TRBD2,TRBJ2-3,TGTGCCATCAGTGCGAGCGGGGGGGAAGATACGCAGTATTTT,CAISASGGEDTQYF
-,TRBV20-1,TRBD1,TRBJ1-6,TGCAGTGCTAGTGGCGACAGGGCGAGGTCACCCCTCCACTTT,CSASGDRARSPLHF
-,TRBV29-1,-,TRBJ2-7,TGCAGCGTAGCAGCCGGACTCCAGACCTCCTACGAGCAGTACTTC,CSVAAGLQTSYEQYF
-,TRBV29-1,-,TRBJ2-7,TGCAGCGCCGGGGACACCTTATCATCCTACGAGCAGTACTTC,CSAGDTLSSYEQYF
-,TRBV4-1,-,TRBJ1-1,TGCGCCAGCAGCCAAGTAGACAGACAGAACACTGAAGCTTTCTTT,CASSQVDRQNTEAFF
-,TRBV28,-,TRBJ1-6,TGTGCCAGCAGCCGGGTGAGTAATTCACCCCTCCACTTT,CASSRVSNSPLHF
-,TRBV28,-,TRBJ2-5,TGTGCCAGCAGCCCTCCGGACAGAAACCAAGAGACCCAGTACTTC,CASSPPDRNQETQYF
few,TRBV2,TRBD1,TRBJ1-4,TGTGCCATCACGAGGACAGGGTTTAATGAAAAACTGTTTTTT,CAITRTGFNEKLFF
-,TRBV14,-,TRBJ1-6,TGTGCCAGCAGCCAAGCCCGTAGGAGCTTTAATTCACCCCTCCACTTT,CASSQARRSFNSPLHF
-,TRBV24-1,-,TRBJ2-5,TGTGCCACCAGTGATGCAAACCCGGGACACCCCAAAGAGACCCAGTACTTC,CATSDANPGHPKETQYF
-,TRBV19,TRBD1,TRBJ2-2,TGTGCCAGTAGCCCGGACAGGGGAGTAAAGAACACCGGGGAGCTGTTTTTT,CASSPDRGVKNTGELFF
-,TRBV30,-,TRBJ1-1,TGTGCCTGGAGTGAGGCCTTGACATCCCTCATACGAGCTTTCTTT,CAWSEALTSLIRAFF
-,TRBV3-1/TRBV3-2,-,TRBJ1-2,TGTGCCAGCAGTCCTACAGGGCTGGTCCACTATGGCTACACCTTC,CASSPTGLVHYGYTF
-,TRBV29-1,-,TRBJ1-1,TGCAGCGCTCGAGAAGAGACAAAAATGAACACTGAAGCTTTCTTT,CSAREETKMNTEAFF
-,TRBV27,-,TRBJ1-4,TGTGCCAGCAGTTTCAGTGGACACCAGACCGAAAAACTGTTTTTT,CASSFSGHQTEKLFF
-,TRBV3-1/TRBV3-2,-,TRBJ1-4,TGTGCCAGCAGCCAAGAGGGCAGGGCGGTTGCTAATGAAAAACTGTTTTTT,CASSQEGRAVANEKLFF
-,TRBV11-3,TRBD1,TRBJ2-5,TGTGCCAGCAGCTGGACAGGGGAGGAGACCCAGTACTTC,CASSWTGEETQYF
-,TRBV2,-,TRBJ1-5,TGTGCCAGCAGTGGACAGTATAGCAATCAGCCCCAGCATTTT,CASSGQYSNQPQHF
-,TRBV30,TRBD2,TRBJ2-3,TGTGCCTGGAGCCGGACTAGCGGGAGTATGTCGGGCGGGGATACGCAGTATTTT,CAWSRTSGSMSGGDTQYF
-,TRBV10-2,-,TRBJ1-1,TGCGCCAGCAGGGAGTCGGGGGGCACTGAAGCTTTCTTT,CASRESGGTEAFF
-,TRBV7-6,TRBD2,TRBJ2-1,TGTGCCAGCAGCTTAGGGGCGGGGGGTTTATACAATGAGCAGTTCTTC,CASSLGAGGLYNEQFF
-,TRBV28,TRBD1,TRBJ1-6,TGTGCCAGCAGTACTAAAGACAGGGGACCTTATAATTCACCCCTCCACTTT,CASSTKDRGPYNSPLHF
-,TRBV2,TRBD1,TRBJ1-4,TGTGCCAGCAGTAGCCGGACAGGAGGAGAAAAACTGTTTTTT,CASSSRTGGEKLFF
-,TRBV2,-,TRBJ1-3,TGTGCCAGCAGTGAGAGGGGGACAATCGGAAACACCATATATTTT,CASSERGTIGNTIYF
-,TRBV7-6,TRBD2,TRBJ2-3,TGTGCCAGCAGCTTTAGCGGGAGTGGTGGCACAGATACGCAGTATTTT,CASSFSGSGGTDTQYF
-,TRBV27,TRBD2,TRBJ2-3,TGTGCCAGCAGATCTAGCGGGGGGGCCGCAGATACGCAGTATTTT,CASRSSGGAADTQYF
-,TRBV5-1,TRBD1,TRBJ1-1,TGCGCCAGCAGCTTAGGACAGGGGAGCAGGAACACTGAAGCTTTCTTT,CASSLGQGSRNTEAFF
-,TRBV30,-,TRBJ2-2,TGTGCCTGGTCTAATCCCGGGGAGCTGTTTTTT,CAWSNPGELFF
few,TRBV5-4,TRBD1,TRBJ2-6,TGTGCCAGCAGCCGACAGGGGGGGGGCTCTGGGGCCAACGTCCTGACTTTC,CASSRQGGGSGANVLTF
-,TRBV3-1/TRBV3-2,TRBD1,TRBJ1-2,TGTGCCAGCAGCCCCCTCCGCCCTTTGACAGGGCGGCCTCACCTCCGGGGCTACACCTTC,CASSPLRPLTGRPHLRGYTF
-,TRBV9,TRBD2,TRBJ2-5,TGTGCCAGCACCAAAGCGGGGGGCTTACAAGAGACCCAGTACTTC,CASTKAGGLQETQYF
-,TRBV5-4,TRBD2,TRBJ2-7,TGTGCCAGCAGCTGGACTAGCGGGAGTTTGTCCTACGAGCAGTACTTC,CASSWTSGSLSYEQYF